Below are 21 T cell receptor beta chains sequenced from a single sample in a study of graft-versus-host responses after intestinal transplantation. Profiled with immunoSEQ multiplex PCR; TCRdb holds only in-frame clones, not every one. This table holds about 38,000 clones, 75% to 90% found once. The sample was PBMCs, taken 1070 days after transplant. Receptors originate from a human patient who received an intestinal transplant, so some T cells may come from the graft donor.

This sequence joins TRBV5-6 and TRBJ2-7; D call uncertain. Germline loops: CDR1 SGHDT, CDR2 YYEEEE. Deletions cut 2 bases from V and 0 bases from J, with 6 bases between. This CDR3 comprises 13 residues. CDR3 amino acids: CASSFGTSYEQYF. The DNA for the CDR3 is TGTGCCAGCAGCTTCGGCACCTCCTACGAGCAGTACTTC.

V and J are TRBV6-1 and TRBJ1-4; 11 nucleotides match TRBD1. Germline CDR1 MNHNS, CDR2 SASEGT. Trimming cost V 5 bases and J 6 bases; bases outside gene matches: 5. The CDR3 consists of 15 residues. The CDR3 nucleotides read TGTGCCAGCAGTCGGACAGGGGGCCGGGATGAAAAACTGTTTTTT. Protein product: CASSRTGGRDEKLFF.

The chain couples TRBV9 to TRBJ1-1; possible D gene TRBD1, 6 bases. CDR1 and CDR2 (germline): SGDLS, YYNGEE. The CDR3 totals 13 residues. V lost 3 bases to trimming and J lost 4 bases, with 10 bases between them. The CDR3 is CASSERGGTEAFF. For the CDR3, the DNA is TGTGCCAGCAGCGAAAGAGGGGGCACTGAAGCTTTCTTT. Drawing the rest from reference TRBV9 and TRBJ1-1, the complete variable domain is DSGVTQTPKHLITATGQRVTLRCSPRSGDLSVYWYQQSLDQGLQFLIQYYNGEERAKGNILERFSAQQFPDLHSELNLSSLELGDSALYFCASSERGGTEAFFGQGTRLTVV.

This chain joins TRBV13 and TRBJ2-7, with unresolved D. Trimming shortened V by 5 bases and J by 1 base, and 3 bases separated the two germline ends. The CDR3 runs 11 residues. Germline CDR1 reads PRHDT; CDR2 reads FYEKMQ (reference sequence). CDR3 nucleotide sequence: TGTGCCAGCAGCGCGTCCTACGAGCAGTACTTC. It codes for CASSASYEQYF.

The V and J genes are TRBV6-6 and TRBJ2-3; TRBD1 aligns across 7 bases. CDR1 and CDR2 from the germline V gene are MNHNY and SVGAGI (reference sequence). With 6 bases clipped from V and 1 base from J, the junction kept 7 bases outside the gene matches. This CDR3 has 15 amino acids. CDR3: CASSPLQGRTDTQYF. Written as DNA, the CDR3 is TGTGCCAGCAGCCCGTTACAGGGGCGCACAGATACGCAGTATTTT.

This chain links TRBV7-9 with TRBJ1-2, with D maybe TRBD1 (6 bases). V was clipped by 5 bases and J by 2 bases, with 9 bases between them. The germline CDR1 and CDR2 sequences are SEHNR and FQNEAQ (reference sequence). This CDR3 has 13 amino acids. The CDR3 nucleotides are TGTGCCAGCAGCCAAGGACAGAACTATGGCTACACCTTC. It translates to CASSQGQNYGYTF.

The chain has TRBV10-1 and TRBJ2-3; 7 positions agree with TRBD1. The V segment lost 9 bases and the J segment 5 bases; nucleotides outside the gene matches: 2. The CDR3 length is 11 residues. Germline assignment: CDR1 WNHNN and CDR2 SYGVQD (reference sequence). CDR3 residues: CARGQKDTQYF. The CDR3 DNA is TGCGCCAGGGGACAGAAAGATACGCAGTATTTT.

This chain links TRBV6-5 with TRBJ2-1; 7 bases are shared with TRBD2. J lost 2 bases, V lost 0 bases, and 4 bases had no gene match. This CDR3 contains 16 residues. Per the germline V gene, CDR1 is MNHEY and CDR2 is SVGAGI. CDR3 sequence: CASSYSTSSPYNEQFF. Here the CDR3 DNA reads TGTGCCAGCAGTTACTCGACTAGCTCCCCCTACAATGAGCAGTTCTTC.

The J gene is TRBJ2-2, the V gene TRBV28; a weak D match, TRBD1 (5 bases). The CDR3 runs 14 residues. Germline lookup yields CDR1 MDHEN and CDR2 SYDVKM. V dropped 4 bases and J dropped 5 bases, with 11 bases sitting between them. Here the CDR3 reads CASSSRQRTGELFF. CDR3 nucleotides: TGTGCCAGCAGTTCCAGACAGAGGACCGGGGAGCTGTTTTTT. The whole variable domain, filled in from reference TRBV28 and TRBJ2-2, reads DVKVTQSSRYLVKRTGEKVFLECVQDMDHENMFWYRQDPGLGLRLIYFSYDVKMKEKGDIPEGYSVSREKKERFSLILESASTNQTSMYLCASSSRQRTGELFFGEGSRLTVL.

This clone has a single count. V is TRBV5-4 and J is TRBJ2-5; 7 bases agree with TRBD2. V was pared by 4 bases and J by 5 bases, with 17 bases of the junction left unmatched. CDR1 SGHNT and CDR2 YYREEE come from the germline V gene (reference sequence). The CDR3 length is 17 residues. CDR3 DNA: TGTGCCAGCAGCGGGCTCCCGCGGCGCGGGAGCTCGGAGACCCAGTACTTC. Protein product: CASSGLPRRGSSETQYF.

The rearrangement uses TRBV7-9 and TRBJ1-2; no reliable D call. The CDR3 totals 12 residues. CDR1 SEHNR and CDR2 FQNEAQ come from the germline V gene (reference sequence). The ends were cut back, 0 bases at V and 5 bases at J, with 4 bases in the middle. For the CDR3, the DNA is TGTGCCAGCAGCTTAGCCAGTTATGGCTACACCTTC. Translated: CASSLASYGYTF.

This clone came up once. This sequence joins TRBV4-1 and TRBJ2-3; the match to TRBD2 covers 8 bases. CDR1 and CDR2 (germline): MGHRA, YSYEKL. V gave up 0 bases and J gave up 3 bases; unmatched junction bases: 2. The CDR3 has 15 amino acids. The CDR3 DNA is TGCGCCAGCAGCCAAGACGGGACTAGGACAGATACGCAGTATTTT. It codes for CASSQDGTRTDTQYF.

CDR3 residues: CASSPGQGREAFF. The CDR3 DNA is TGTGCCAGCAGCCCCGGACAGGGGCGTGAAGCTTTCTTT. V gene TRBV7-9 combines with J gene TRBJ1-1; 9 positions agree with TRBD1. In germline, CDR1 is SEHNR, CDR2 FQNEAQ (reference sequence). V shed 5 bases and J 7 bases; nucleotides not matched to a gene: 5. CDR3 size: 13 residues.

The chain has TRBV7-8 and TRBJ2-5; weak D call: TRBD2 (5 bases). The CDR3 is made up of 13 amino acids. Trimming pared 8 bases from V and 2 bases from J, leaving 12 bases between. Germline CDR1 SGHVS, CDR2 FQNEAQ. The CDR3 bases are TGTGCCAGCCTTGAGACTATACAAGAGACCCAGTACTTC. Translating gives CASLETIQETQYF.

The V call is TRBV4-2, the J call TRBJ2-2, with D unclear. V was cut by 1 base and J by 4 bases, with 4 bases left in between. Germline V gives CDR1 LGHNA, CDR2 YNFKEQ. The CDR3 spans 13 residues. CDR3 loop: CASSQGTTGELFF. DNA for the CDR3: TGTGCCAGCAGCCAAGGGACCACCGGGGAGCTGTTTTTT.

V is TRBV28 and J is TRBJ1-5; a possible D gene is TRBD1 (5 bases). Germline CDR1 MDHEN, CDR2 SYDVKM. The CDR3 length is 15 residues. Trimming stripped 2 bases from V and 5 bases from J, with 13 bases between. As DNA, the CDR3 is TGTGCCAGCAGTTTAGCTCTTAGGGACTATCAGCCCCAGCATTTT. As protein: CASSLALRDYQPQHF.

CDR3 bases: TGTGCCAGCATCGTGTGGACAGGGGCCCAAGAGACCCAGTACTTC. It is translated as CASIVWTGAQETQYF. The chain joins TRBV6-5 to TRBJ2-5; 9 bases are shared with TRBD1. V shed 7 bases, J shed 1 base, and the junction held 7 bases outside the gene matches. This CDR3 region has 15 residues. CDR1 is MNHEY, CDR2 SVGAGI, per germline.

The CDR3 region has the DNA TGCAGTGCTAGGGGAACCGATGAGCAGTTCTTC. Translating gives CSARGTDEQFF. V and J are TRBV20-1 and TRBJ2-1; D not resolved. The CDR3 has 11 residues. Germline assignment: CDR1 DFQATT and CDR2 SNEGSKA (reference sequence). V was clipped by 3 bases and J by 8 bases, with 8 bases between them.

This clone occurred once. CDR3 protein: CASSHGGAGYNEQFF. CDR3 nucleotides: TGTGCCAGCAGCCACGGGGGGGCCGGCTACAATGAGCAGTTCTTC. The chain joins TRBV6-1 to TRBJ2-1; TRBD2 matches 8 bases. J was trimmed by 3 bases and V by 6 bases; bases with no gene match: 7. Per the germline V gene, CDR1 is MNHNS and CDR2 is SASEGT. This CDR3 contains 15 residues.

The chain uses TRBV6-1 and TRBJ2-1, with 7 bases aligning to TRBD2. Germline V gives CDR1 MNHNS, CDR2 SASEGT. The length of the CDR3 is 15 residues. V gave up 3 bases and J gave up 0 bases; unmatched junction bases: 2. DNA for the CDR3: TGTGCCAGCAGTGATAGGGAGGGCTCCTACAATGAGCAGTTCTTC. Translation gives CASSDREGSYNEQFF.

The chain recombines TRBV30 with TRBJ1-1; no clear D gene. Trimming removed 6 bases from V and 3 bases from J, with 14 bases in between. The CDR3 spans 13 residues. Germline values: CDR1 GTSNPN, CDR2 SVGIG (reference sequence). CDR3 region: CACVGMKDTEAFF. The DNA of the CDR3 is TGTGCCTGCGTGGGCATGAAGGACACTGAAGCTTTCTTT.